Following are 11 T cell receptor beta chains from one sample sequenced in a study of OX40 agonist ivuxolimab in advanced cancers. Clones were read by immunoSEQ multiplex PCR, and TCRdb kept only the in-frame ones, dropping some. The sample comprises 84,000 or so clones, about 80% of which are singletons, and 2.5% to 3% rests with the top ten. The source was CD4+ or CD8+ T cells sorted from blood, collected in a trial of the OX40 agonist ivuxolimab. All receptors come from an adult with an advanced solid tumor such as melanoma, head and neck, liver or kidney cancer.

This chain links TRBV7-2 with TRBJ2-1; 7 bases line up with TRBD1. CDR3 size: 13 residues. Germline values: CDR1 SGHTA, CDR2 FQGNSA. V was clipped by 5 bases and J by 15 bases; unmatched bases: 13. CDR3 nucleotides: TGTGCCAGCAGCCAATCTACAGGGGTAATACGGTTCTTC. It yields the protein CASSQSTGVIRFF.

V is TRBV7-9 and J is TRBJ2-3; TRBD2 agrees at 9 bases. The germline gives CDR1 SEHNR, CDR2 FQNEAQ (reference sequence). This CDR3 has 13 amino acids. The ends lost 5 bases at V and 7 bases at J; junction bases unmatched: 4. For the CDR3, the DNA is TGTGCCAGCAGCCGCGCGGGGGGGAATACGCAGTATTTT. Protein sequence: CASSRAGGNTQYF.

This chain links TRBV7-3 with TRBJ1-6; D possibly corresponds to TRBD1 (5 bases). Germline CDR1 SGHTA, CDR2 FQGTGA. This CDR3 contains 15 residues. V was pared by 5 bases and J by 5 bases, with 13 bases between. Here the CDR3 reads CASSASGANNSPLHF. The CDR3 DNA reads as TGTGCCAGCAGCGCCTCCGGGGCTAATAATTCACCCCTCCACTTT.

The chain employs TRBV10-3 and TRBJ1-3; D unresolved. V dropped 0 bases and J dropped 0 bases, with 6 bases sitting between them. The germline V gene encodes CDR1 ENHRY and CDR2 SYGVKD. The CDR3 extends over 15 amino acids. CDR3 amino acids: CAISESRSSGNTIYF. The CDR3 coding sequence is TGTGCCATCAGTGAGTCGAGGAGCTCTGGAAACACCATATATTTT.

The chain combines TRBV7-6 with TRBJ2-5, with D maybe TRBD1 (5 bases). Trimming took off 4 bases at V and 1 base at J, with 10 bases between the two ends. Germline V gives CDR1 SGHVS, CDR2 FNYEAQ. This CDR3 contains 14 residues. The CDR3 DNA is TGTGCCAGCAGCTCAGGGCTAACCCAAGAGACCCAGTACTTC. Protein product: CASSSGLTQETQYF.

The genes are TRBV20-1 and TRBJ2-5; D is ambiguous. V gave up 4 bases and J gave up 1 base, with 4 bases separating them. Germline CDR1 is DFQATT and CDR2 is SNEGSKA (reference sequence). The CDR3 loop spans 11 amino acids. CDR3 protein: CSANFQETQYF. CDR3 nucleotides: TGCAGTGCTAACTTCCAAGAGACCCAGTACTTC.

V is TRBV27 and J is TRBJ2-2; no firm D call. Germline lookup yields CDR1 MNHEY and CDR2 SMNVEV (reference sequence). V was trimmed by 0 bases and J by 9 bases, leaving 8 bases between them. The CDR3 is 13 amino acids. The CDR3 protein is CASSLSDLRELFF. CDR3 bases: TGTGCCAGCAGTTTATCTGACTTGCGGGAGCTGTTTTTT.

The chain joins TRBV28 to TRBJ2-5; the match to TRBD2 covers 11 bases. The CDR3 contains 19 residues. J was trimmed by 1 base and V by 2 bases; bases with no gene match: 12. Germline CDR1 MDHEN, CDR2 SYDVKM. CDR3 residues: CASSLNRIAGGRVQETQYF. The CDR3 nucleotides read TGTGCCAGCAGTTTAAATAGGATAGCGGGGGGGCGAGTCCAAGAGACCCAGTACTTC.

This clone has only one observation. J is TRBJ1-2 and V is TRBV2; D is uncertain. The CDR3 covers 13 residues. The V end was cut by 4 bases, the J end by 7 bases, with 13 bases between. Germline V lookup: CDR1 SNHLY, CDR2 FYNNEI. The CDR3 DNA follows: TGTGCCAGCAGTGTAGCGCGGGAAGGTGGCTACACCTTC. This encodes CASSVAREGGYTF.

This clone has only a few counts. V is TRBV4-1 and J is TRBJ1-4; D gene ambiguous. CDR3 length: 15 amino acids. The V gene's germline CDR1 is MGHRA and CDR2 YSYEKL. Trimming pared 4 bases from V and 0 bases from J, leaving 9 bases between. The CDR3 nucleotides read TGCGCCAGCAGCCGGGGAACTGCAACTAATGAAAAACTGTTTTTT. It is translated as CASSRGTATNEKLFF.

This clone was seen more than once but under ten times. The V call is TRBV4-1, the J call TRBJ1-5, with 7 bases matching TRBD1. CDR3 length equals 15 residues. Trimming removed 3 bases from V and 6 bases from J; junction bases left unmatched: 8. Germline CDR1 is MGHRA and CDR2 is YSYEKL. The CDR3 DNA reads TGCGCCAGCAGCCACGCCGACAGGGTAGGTCAGCCCCAGCATTTT. Protein product: CASSHADRVGQPQHF.